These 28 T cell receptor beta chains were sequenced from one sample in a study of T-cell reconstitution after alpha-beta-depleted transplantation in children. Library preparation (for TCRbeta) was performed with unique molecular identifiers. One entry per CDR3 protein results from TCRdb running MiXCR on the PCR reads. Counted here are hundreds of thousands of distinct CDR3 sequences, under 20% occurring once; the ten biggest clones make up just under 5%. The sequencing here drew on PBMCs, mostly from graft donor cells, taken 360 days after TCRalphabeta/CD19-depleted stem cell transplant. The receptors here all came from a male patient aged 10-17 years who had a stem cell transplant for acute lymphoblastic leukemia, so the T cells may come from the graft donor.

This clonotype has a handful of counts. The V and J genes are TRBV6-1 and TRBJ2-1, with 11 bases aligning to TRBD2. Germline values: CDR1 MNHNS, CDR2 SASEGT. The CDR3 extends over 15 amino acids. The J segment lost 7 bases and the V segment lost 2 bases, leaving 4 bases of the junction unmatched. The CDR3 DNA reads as TGTGCCAGCAGTGAAACTAGCGGGAGATGGAATGAGCAGTTCTTC. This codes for CASSETSGRWNEQFF.

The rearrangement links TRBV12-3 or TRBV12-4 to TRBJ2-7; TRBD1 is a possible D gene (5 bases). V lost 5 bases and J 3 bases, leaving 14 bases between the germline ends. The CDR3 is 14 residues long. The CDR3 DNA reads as TGTGCCAGCAGTCTCCGACAAGGGGACTACGAGCAGTACTTC. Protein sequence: CASSLRQGDYEQYF.

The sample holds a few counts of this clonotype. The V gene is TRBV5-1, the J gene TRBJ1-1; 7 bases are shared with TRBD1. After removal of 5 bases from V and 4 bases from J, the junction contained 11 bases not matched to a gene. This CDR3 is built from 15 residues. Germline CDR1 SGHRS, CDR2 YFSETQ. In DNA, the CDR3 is TGCGCCAGCAGACTACAGGGGCCGCCAATCACTGAAGCTTTCTTT. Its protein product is CASRLQGPPITEAFF. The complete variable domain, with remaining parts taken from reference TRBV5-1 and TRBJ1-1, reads KAGVTQTPRYLIKTRGQQVTLSCSPISGHRSVSWYQQTPGQGLQFLFEYFSETQRNKGNFPGRFSGRQFSNSRSEMNVSTLELGDSALYLCASRLQGPPITEAFFGQGTRLTVV.

The DNA for the CDR3 is TGTGCCAGCAGTTTAGATACCCGGACGGCCGGGGAGCTGTTTTTT. It yields the protein CASSLDTRTAGELFF. The chain couples TRBV12-3 or TRBV12-4 to TRBJ2-2; D not certain. Trimming cost V 1 base and J 6 bases, with 12 bases left between them. CDR3 length equals 15 residues.

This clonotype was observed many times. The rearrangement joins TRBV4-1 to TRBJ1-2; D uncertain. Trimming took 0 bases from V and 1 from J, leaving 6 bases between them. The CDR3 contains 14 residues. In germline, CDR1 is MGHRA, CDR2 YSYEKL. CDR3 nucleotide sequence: TGCGCCAGCAGCCAAGATAGCAGTAACTATGGCTACACCTTC. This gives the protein CASSQDSSNYGYTF.

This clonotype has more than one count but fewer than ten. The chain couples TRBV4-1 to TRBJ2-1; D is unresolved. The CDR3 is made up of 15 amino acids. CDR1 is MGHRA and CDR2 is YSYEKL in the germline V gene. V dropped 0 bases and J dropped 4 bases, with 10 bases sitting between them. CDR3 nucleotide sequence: TGCGCCAGCAGCCAAGAAGGTGAAGTATACAATGAGCAGTTCTTC. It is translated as CASSQEGEVYNEQFF.

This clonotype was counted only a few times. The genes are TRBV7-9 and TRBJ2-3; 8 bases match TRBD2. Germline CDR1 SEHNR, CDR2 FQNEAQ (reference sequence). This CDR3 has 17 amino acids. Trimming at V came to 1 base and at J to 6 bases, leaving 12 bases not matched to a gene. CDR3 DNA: TGTGCCAGCAGCTTAGACGGCGGGAGGACTCAGGGGGATACGCAGTATTTT. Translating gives CASSLDGGRTQGDTQYF.

The CDR3: CASYRVSGANVLTF. The DNA of the CDR3 is TGTGCCAGCTACAGGGTCTCTGGGGCCAACGTCCTGACTTTC. This chain links TRBV12-3 or TRBV12-4 with TRBJ2-6; perhaps TRBD1 as D (6 bases). V was shortened by 8 bases and J by 0 bases, with 8 bases between the two germline ends. This CDR3 is 14 amino acids long.

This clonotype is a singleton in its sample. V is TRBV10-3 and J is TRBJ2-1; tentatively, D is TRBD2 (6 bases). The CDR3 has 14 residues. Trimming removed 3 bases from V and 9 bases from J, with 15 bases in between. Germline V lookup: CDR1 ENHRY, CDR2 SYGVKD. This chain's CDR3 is CAISDFSGSSEQFF. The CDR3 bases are TGTGCCATCAGTGATTTTTCCGGGAGTAGTGAGCAGTTCTTC.

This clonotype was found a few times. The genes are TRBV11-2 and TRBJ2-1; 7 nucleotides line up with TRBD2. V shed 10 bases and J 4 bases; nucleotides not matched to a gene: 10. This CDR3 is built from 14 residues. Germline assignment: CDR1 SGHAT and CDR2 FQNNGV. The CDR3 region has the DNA TGTGCCACCTGCCGACTAGCCCAGTACAATGAGCAGTTCTTC. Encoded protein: CATCRLAQYNEQFF.

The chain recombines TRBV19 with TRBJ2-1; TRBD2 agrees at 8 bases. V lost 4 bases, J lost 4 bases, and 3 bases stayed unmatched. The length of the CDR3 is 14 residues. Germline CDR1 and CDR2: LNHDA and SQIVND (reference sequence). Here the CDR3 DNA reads TGTGCCAGTAGTACACTAGCGGCTTACAATGAGCAGTTCTTC. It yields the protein CASSTLAAYNEQFF.

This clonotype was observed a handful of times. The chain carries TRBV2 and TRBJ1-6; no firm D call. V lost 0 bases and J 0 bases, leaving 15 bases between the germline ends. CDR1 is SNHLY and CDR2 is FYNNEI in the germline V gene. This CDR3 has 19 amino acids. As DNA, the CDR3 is TGTGCCAGCAGTGAAGCGCGGTTGCCCCACAGCTCCTATAATTCACCCCTCCACTTT. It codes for CASSEARLPHSSYNSPLHF.

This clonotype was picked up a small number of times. This CDR3 is CASSQVNSDTQYF. CDR3 DNA sequence: TGCGCCAGCAGCCAAGTAAATTCCGATACGCAGTATTTT. The J gene is TRBJ2-3, the V gene TRBV4-1; D gene ambiguous. There are 13 residues in the CDR3. CDR1 is MGHRA and CDR2 is YSYEKL in the germline V gene. Trimming shortened V by 1 base and J by 6 bases, and 8 bases separated the two germline ends.

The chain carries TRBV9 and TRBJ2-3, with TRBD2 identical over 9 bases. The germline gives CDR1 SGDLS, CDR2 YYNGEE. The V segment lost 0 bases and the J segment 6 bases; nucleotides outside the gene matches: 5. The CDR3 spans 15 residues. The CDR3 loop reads CASSVEGTSWDTQYF. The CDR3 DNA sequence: TGTGCCAGCAGCGTAGAGGGGACTAGCTGGGATACGCAGTATTTT.

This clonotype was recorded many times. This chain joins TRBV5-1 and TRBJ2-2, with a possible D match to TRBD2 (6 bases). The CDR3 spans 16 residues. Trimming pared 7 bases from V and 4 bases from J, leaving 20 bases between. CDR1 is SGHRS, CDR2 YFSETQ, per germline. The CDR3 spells CASGVGRLERTGELFF. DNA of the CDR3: TGCGCCAGCGGGGTGGGAAGACTAGAACGCACCGGGGAGCTGTTTTTT.

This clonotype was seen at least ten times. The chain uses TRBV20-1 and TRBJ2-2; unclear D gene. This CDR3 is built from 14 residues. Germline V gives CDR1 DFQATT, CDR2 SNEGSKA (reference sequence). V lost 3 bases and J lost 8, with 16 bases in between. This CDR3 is CSASPWVVGGELFF. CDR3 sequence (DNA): TGCAGTGCTAGTCCCTGGGTGGTGGGAGGGGAGCTGTTTTTT.

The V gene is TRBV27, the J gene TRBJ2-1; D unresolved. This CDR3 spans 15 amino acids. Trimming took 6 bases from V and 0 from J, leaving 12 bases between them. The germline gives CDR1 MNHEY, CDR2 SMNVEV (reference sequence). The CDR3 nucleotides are TGTGCCAGCAGCTTGACCCTCCTCTCCTACAATGAGCAGTTCTTC. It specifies CASSLTLLSYNEQFF.

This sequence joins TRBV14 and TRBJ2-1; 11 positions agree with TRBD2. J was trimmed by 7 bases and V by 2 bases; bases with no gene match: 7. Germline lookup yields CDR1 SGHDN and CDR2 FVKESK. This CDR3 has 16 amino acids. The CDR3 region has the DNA TGTGCCAGCAGCCAACTACTAGCGGGAGTTCATAATGAGCAGTTCTTC. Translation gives CASSQLLAGVHNEQFF.

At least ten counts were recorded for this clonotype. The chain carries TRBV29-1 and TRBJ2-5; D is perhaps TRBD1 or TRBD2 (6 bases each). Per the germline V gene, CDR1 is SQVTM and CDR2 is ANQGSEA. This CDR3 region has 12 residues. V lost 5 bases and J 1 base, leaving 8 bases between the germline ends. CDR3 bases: TGCAGCGTTAGGGGGGCCCAAGAGACCCAGTACTTC. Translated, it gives CSVRGAQETQYF.

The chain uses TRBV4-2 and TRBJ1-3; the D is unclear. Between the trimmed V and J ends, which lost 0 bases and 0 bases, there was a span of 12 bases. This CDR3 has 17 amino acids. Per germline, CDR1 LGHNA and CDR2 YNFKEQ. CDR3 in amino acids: CASSQDPTRHSGNTIYF. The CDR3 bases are TGTGCCAGCAGCCAAGACCCCACCAGGCACTCTGGAAACACCATATATTTT.

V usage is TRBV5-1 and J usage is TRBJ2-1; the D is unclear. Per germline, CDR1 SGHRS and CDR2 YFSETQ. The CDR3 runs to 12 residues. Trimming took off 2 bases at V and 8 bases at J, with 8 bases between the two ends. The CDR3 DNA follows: TGCGCCAGCAGCTTAAAAACGGATGAGCAGTTCTTC. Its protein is CASSLKTDEQFF.

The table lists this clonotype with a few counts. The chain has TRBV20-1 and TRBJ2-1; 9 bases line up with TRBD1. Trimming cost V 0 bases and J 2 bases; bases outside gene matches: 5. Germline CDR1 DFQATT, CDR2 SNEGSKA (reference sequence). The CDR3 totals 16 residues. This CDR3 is CSARDLRTGAYNEQFF. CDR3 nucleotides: TGCAGTGCTAGAGACCTGAGGACAGGGGCCTACAATGAGCAGTTCTTC.

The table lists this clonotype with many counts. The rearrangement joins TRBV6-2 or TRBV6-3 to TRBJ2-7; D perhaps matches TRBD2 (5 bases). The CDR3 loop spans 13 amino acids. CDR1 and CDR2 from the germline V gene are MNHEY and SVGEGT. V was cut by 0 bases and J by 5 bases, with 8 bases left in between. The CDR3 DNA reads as TGTGCCAGCAGTTACTCGAGGGTCCACGAGCAGTACTTC. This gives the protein CASSYSRVHEQYF.

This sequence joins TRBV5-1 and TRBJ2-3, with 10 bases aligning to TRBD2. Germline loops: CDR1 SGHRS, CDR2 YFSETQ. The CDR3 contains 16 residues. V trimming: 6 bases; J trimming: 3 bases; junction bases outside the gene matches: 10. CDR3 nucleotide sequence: TGCGCCAGCACCATCCCCGGACTAGCGGCTACAGATACGCAGTATTTT. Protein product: CASTIPGLAATDTQYF. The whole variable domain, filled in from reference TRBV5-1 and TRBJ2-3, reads KAGVTQTPRYLIKTRGQQVTLSCSPISGHRSVSWYQQTPGQGLQFLFEYFSETQRNKGNFPGRFSGRQFSNSRSEMNVSTLELGDSALYLCASTIPGLAATDTQYFGPGTRLTVL.

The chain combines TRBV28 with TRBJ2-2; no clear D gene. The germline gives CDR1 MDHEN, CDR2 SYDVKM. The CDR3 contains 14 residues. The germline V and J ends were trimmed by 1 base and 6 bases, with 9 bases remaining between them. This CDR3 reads CASSLSLGPGELFF. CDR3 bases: TGTGCCAGCAGTTTATCGCTAGGTCCCGGGGAGCTGTTTTTT.

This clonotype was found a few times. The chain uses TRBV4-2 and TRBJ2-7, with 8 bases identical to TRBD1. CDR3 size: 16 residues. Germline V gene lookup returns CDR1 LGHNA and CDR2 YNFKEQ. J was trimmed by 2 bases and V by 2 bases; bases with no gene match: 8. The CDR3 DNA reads TGTGCCAGCAGCCAACGCCCAGGACAGGGTCCCTACGAGCAGTACTTC. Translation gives CASSQRPGQGPYEQYF.

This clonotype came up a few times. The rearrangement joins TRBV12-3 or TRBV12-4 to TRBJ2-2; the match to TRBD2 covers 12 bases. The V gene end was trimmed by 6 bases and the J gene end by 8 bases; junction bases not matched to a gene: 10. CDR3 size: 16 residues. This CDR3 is CASRHLAGGPSGELFF. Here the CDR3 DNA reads TGTGCCAGCAGGCATCTAGCGGGAGGGCCCTCGGGGGAGCTGTTTTTT.

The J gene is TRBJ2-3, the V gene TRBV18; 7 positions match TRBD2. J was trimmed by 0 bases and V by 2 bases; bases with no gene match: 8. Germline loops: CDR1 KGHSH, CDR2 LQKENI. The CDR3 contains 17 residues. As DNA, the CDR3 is TGTGCCAGCTCACCAACGGGAGGCTTCCGAAGCACAGATACGCAGTATTTT. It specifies CASSPTGGFRSTDTQYF.